These T cell receptor beta chains were read from a single sample in a study of cytomegalovirus exposure and HLA in healthy donors. Method: immunoSEQ multiplex PCR; TCRdb's copy keeps in-frame clones and lacks some. The sample has around 170,000 clones, 77% seen once. The sequencing sample was made of PBMCs. The receptors were sampled from a man younger than 35 in good health and CMV-seronegative. Each CDR3 is given with its conserved first and last residue. Clone size appears in some rows only: once, few, many, or a class for an expanded clone.

TRBV10-3,TRBJ2-7,once,CAISESGRSSYEQYF
TRBV5-1,TRBJ2-2,once,CASSLILAGGTGELFF
TRBV4-2,TRBJ2-6,few,CASSQDWAGYHSGANVLTF
TRBV30,TRBJ2-7,.,CAWSVLGEQYF
TRBV11-1,TRBJ2-7,once,CASRSTAGGHPYEQYF
TRBV19,TRBJ1-5,.,CASRKSTRGHSNQPQHF
TRBV29-1,TRBJ2-2,.,CSARETGELFF
TRBV7-7,TRBJ2-1,.,CASSLDPPGVKFF
TRBV6-5,TRBJ2-5,few,CASRRMNQETQYF
TRBV7-3,TRBJ2-7,.,CASSYSPYEQYF
TRBV15,TRBJ2-1,.,CATSREASGIGNEQFF
TRBV10-1,TRBJ1-5,.,CARSRGQPQHF
TRBV7-9,TRBJ2-1,few,CASSQNWETGNNEQFF
TRBV5-4,TRBJ2-7,.,CASSLVGSAAYEQYF
TRBV25-1,TRBJ2-3,.,CASRLDSDTQYF
TRBV4-2,TRBJ2-2,.,CASSQVGQAGELFF
TRBV7-9,TRBJ1-1,.,CAGREFVANTEAFF
TRBV4-3,TRBJ1-1,few,CASSQDPADNTEAFF
TRBV19,TRBJ2-3,.,CASSRGADTQYF
TRBV5-6,TRBJ1-1,few,CASSPQQAHTEAFF
TRBV5-1,TRBJ2-6,.,CASSFGNSGANVLTF
TRBV7-2,TRBJ2-5,once,CASSLAGRGETQYF
TRBV5-3,TRBJ2-2,once,CARSPGTGGCTGELFF
TRBV5-1,TRBJ2-3,.,CASSPSTDTQYF
TRBV5-4,TRBJ1-2,.,CASSLRQTGVGYTF
TRBV11-2,TRBJ2-7,once,CASSLRQGGRTYEQYF
TRBV7-2,TRBJ2-1,.,CASSLAGGAIRGEQFF
TRBV7-9,TRBJ2-2,.,CASSLAAASGGIAVGELFF
TRBV7-3,TRBJ1-1,.,CASSSNPGYTEAFF
TRBV30,TRBJ2-3,.,CAWSASTSGGTDTQYF
TRBV21-1,TRBJ2-2,.,CASSKTGGGNTGELFF
TRBV27,TRBJ2-2,.,CASTETGTGLISNTGELFF
TRBV6-5,TRBJ2-5,once,CASSYQRGGVGETQYF
TRBV27,TRBJ2-1,.,CASSQRVGEQFF
TRBV7-3,TRBJ2-1,.,CASSTRSASRNEQFF
TRBV7-7,TRBJ2-2,.,CASSSLGTGAGELFF
TRBV6-4,TRBJ1-1,once,CASSDSHGQGAEAFF
TRBV10-3,TRBJ1-1,.,CAIRQSPDRSNTEAFF
TRBV4-3,TRBJ2-5,.,CASSQGAGQETQYF
TRBV4-3,TRBJ1-1,.,CASSQDPSWRAFF
TRBV7-3,TRBJ2-5,.,CASTSGEETQYF
TRBV6-6,TRBJ1-1,.,CASSYSGQTNTEAFF
TRBV5-6,TRBJ2-2,.,CASSLWTSGRGRAGELFF
TRBV7-8,TRBJ1-3,few,CASSLLGGRRSSGNTIYF
TRBV30,TRBJ2-7,.,CAWSTGGLYEQYF
TRBV7-2,TRBJ2-1,.,CASSFRPTSGSKNEQFF
TRBV15,TRBJ2-7,.,CATSRQGFHEQYF
TRBV19,TRBJ1-2,once,CASSPSRRGGYTF
TRBV6-1,TRBJ2-1,.,CASSEYAGGYNEQFF
TRBV11-2,TRBJ1-2,.,CASSLRGNRGYTF
TRBV28,TRBJ2-5,.,CASSLYGVGGETQYF
TRBV5-1,TRBJ2-7,.,CASSKTGQRSSYEQYF
TRBV11-2,TRBJ2-7,few,CASAGTGGGEQYF